Listed below are T cell receptor beta chains from one sample, sequenced in a study of sequential checkpoint blockade in melanoma. The repertoire was sequenced with immunoSEQ multiplex PCR; TCRdb's copy has only in-frame clones and lacks some. Counted here are about 6,400 clones, under 25% occurring once; the ten biggest clones make up 9%. Sequences were derived from tumor tissue (inferred from file names), sampled from a patient given nivolumab and ipilimumab in sequence. The receptors shown here come from a human donor with melanoma. Both conserved end residues are part of each CDR3. The D gene is left open where the match is weak. Rows may omit the clone size; those that give it use once, few, many or a size class.

V gene	D gene	clone size	J gene	CDR3 DNA	CDR3 protein
TRBV14	NA	NA	TRBJ1-1	TGTGCCAGCAGCCCGCGGAGGAACACTGAAGCTTTCTTT	CASSPRRNTEAFF
TRBV5-1	NA	NA	TRBJ1-4	TGCGCCAGCAGCCCTAGGACCGGTGGTGGTGAAAAACTGTTTTTT	CASSPRTGGGEKLFF
TRBV18	NA	few	TRBJ2-5	TGTGCCAGCTCACCACCGGCAGGGAGGGAGACCCAGTACTTC	CASSPPAGRETQYF
TRBV6-8	NA	NA	TRBJ2-5	TGTGCCAGCAGTTCCCTCGGGACGTTAGGAACCCAGTACTTC	CASSSLGTLGTQYF
TRBV5-1	TRBD2	few	TRBJ2-1	TGCGCCAGCAGCTTGGCGCCTAGCGGGAGATTCTACAATGAGCAGTTCTTC	CASSLAPSGRFYNEQFF
TRBV11-3	TRBD2	many	TRBJ2-7	TGTGCCAGCAGCCTGTGGACTAGCGGGGAACTGACCTACGAGCAGTACTTC	CASSLWTSGELTYEQYF
TRBV5-1	NA	NA	TRBJ2-3	TGCGCCAGCAGCTTAGGCAGGGCTACCACAGATACGCAGTATTTT	CASSLGRATTDTQYF
TRBV28	NA	NA	TRBJ2-1	TGTGCCAGCAGTTTTACATTTTCCTACAATGAGCAGTTCTTC	CASSFTFSYNEQFF
TRBV29-1	NA	NA	TRBJ2-7	TGCAGCGTTGTCGGGAGCTCCTACGAGCAGTACTTC	CSVVGSSYEQYF
TRBV14	NA	NA	TRBJ1-3	TGTGCCAGCAGCCAAGGCGGACGGCTCTCTGGAAACACCATATATTTT	CASSQGGRLSGNTIYF
TRBV6-8	TRBD1	few	TRBJ1-1	TGTGCCAGCAGACGAACGGGACAGAGGAACACTGAAGCTTTCTTT	CASRRTGQRNTEAFF
TRBV5-1	NA	NA	TRBJ2-5	TGCGCCAGCAGCCCGGGGACGGCCCAAGAGACCCAGTACTTC	CASSPGTAQETQYF
TRBV9	TRBD2	NA	TRBJ2-1	TGTGCCAGCAGCGGGACTAGCGGGAGAAGCAATGAGCAGTTCTTC	CASSGTSGRSNEQFF
TRBV21-1	NA	few	TRBJ2-1	TGTGCCAGCAGTGACGTCGCTTTCGAGCAGTTCTTC	CASSDVAFEQFF
TRBV11-3	NA	many	TRBJ2-5	TGTGCCAGCAGCTTGGTACAGAATCAAGAGACCCAGTACTTC	CASSLVQNQETQYF
TRBV29-1	NA	NA	TRBJ2-3	TGCAGCGTTGGGGGAGACAGTAGGGCAGGTACGCAGTATTTT	CSVGGDSRAGTQYF
TRBV9	TRBD2	many	TRBJ2-7	TGTGCCAGCAGCACAGGACTAGCGAGCTCCTACGAGCAGTACTTC	CASSTGLASSYEQYF
TRBV11-3	NA	medium-sized	TRBJ1-4	TGTGCCAGCAGCTTAGTGGGGGGGACTAATGAAAAACTGTTTTTT	CASSLVGGTNEKLFF
TRBV19	NA	NA	TRBJ2-5	TGTGCCAGTAGTATAAGGGAGCGACTGGGGACCCAGTACTTC	CASSIRERLGTQYF
TRBV18	NA	NA	TRBJ2-2	TGTGCCAGCTCACTACAATGGGGAACGAACACCGGGGAGCTGTTTTTT	CASSLQWGTNTGELFF
TRBV11-3	TRBD2	medium-sized	TRBJ2-7	TGTGCCAGCAGCTTACGGCTAGCGGGACTTTACGAGCAGTACTTC	CASSLRLAGLYEQYF
TRBV11-3	TRBD2	NA	TRBJ2-1	TGTGCCAGCAGCCCCTCAAGAGCGGGAGGGTACAATGAGCAGTTCTTC	CASSPSRAGGYNEQFF
TRBV6-8	NA	few	TRBJ2-7	TGTGCCAGCAGTTACTCGAAGGTCCGCTCCTACGAGCAGTACTTC	CASSYSKVRSYEQYF
TRBV11-3	TRBD2	NA	TRBJ2-3	TGTGCCAGCAGCCCTAGCGGGAGTTCCGGAGATACGCAGTATTTT	CASSPSGSSGDTQYF
TRBV6-8	TRBD2	NA	TRBJ2-3	TGTGCCACCAAACGGACTAGCGGAGATTTCACAGATACGCAGTATTTT	CATKRTSGDFTDTQYF
TRBV11-3	TRBD1	NA	TRBJ1-4	TGTGCCAGCAGCCTCAAGGGGCCGACAGGGACTAATGAAAAACTGTTTTTT	CASSLKGPTGTNEKLFF
TRBV11-3	TRBD1	NA	TRBJ2-1	TGTGCCAGCAGCGCCGGGACAGCGGACAATGAGCAGTTCTTC	CASSAGTADNEQFF
TRBV19	NA	NA	TRBJ2-7	TGTGCCAGCAGGGGTGGGGGTTACGAGCAGTACTTC	CASRGGGYEQYF
TRBV30	NA	NA	TRBJ1-1	TGTGCCTCCAGGCGGGGGACTGAAGCTTTCTTT	CASRRGTEAFF
TRBV11-3	NA	few	TRBJ2-2	TGTGCCAGCAGCGCCCGCGGCCCTCGGGGCACCGGGGAGCTGTTTTTT	CASSARGPRGTGELFF
TRBV28	NA	NA	TRBJ2-5	TGTGCCAGCAGTCAGCATGGTAGCGGTCGCGGGACCCAGTACTTC	CASSQHGSGRGTQYF
TRBV9	TRBD1	NA	TRBJ2-1	TGTGCCAGCAGCTTACGGACAGGGCGGGATGAGCAGTTCTTC	CASSLRTGRDEQFF
TRBV19	NA	NA	TRBJ2-6	TGTGCCAGTAGTATACGGGGCGGTGGGGCCAACGTCCTGACTTTC	CASSIRGGGANVLTF
TRBV16	NA	NA	TRBJ2-7	TGTGCCAGCAGCCAATTATCTTCCATGCGGTACGAGCAGTACTTC	CASSQLSSMRYEQYF
TRBV11-3	TRBD1	many	TRBJ1-5	TGTGCCAGCAGCTTGGGACAGGGAGACGCAAGGTCCAGCAATCAGCCCCAGCATTTT	CASSLGQGDARSSNQPQHF
TRBV11-3	NA	many	TRBJ2-1	TGTGCCAGCAGCTTAGAAACGAGCTCCTACAATGAGCAGTTCTTC	CASSLETSSYNEQFF
TRBV11-3	NA	few	TRBJ1-2	TGTGCCAGCAGCTTAGATGGGGGAGGGATCGACTACACCTTC	CASSLDGGGIDYTF
TRBV11-3	NA	many	TRBJ1-4	TGTGCCAGCAGCCCTTCGACAGCCCGAGGGGAAAAACTGTTTTTT	CASSPSTARGEKLFF
TRBV19	NA	NA	TRBJ2-1	TGTGCCAGTAAAAACTACAATGAGCAGTTCTTC	CASKNYNEQFF
TRBV9	NA	NA	TRBJ1-2	TGTGCCAGCAGCCCCTGGGACAACTATGGCTACACCTTC	CASSPWDNYGYTF
TRBV11-3	TRBD2	NA	TRBJ2-3	TGTGCCAGCAGCTTAGGCGGGGGGGCCACAGATACGCAGTATTTT	CASSLGGGATDTQYF
TRBV12-5	NA	NA	TRBJ2-3	TGTGCTAGTGCCACCAAAAGTGGAGATACGCAGTATTTT	CASATKSGDTQYF